This T cell receptor beta chain emerged from a study of blood T cell repertoires in COVID-19. Turning to the study itself: COVID-19 samples collected from the United States, Italy and Spain covered acute and convalescent phases. Nucleic acid was either cDNA or gDNA, and it came from T cells, B-cell-depleted T cells, or PBMCs.

The germline V gene encodes CDR1 MGHRA and CDR2 YSYEKL. J gave up 7 bases and V 4 bases, and 5 bases lay outside the gene matches. This CDR3 has 14 amino acids. Original data processing: Estimation of nucleated cell counts relied on the amplification of reference gene primers. The table came from immunoSEQ multiplex PCR; TCRdb's copy has only in-frame clones and leaves some out. That table furnishes V, J and clone size, whereas the DNA furnished D and trimming. The top ten clones hold around 4.6% of a sample with about 49,000 clones, 86% of them seen once. The receptor was isolated from a man aged 40-55 years with active COVID-19. The J gene is TRBJ2-3, the V gene TRBV4-1; 10 bases are a match to TRBD1. The sequenced sample was peripheral blood. CDR3 nucleotide sequence: TGCGCCAGCAGCCGAGACAGGGGGCTCTATACGCAGTATTTT. It is translated as CASSRDRGLYTQYF.